Below, 15 T cell receptor beta chains from the same sample are listed, as sequenced in a study of blood T cell repertoires in COVID-19. The assay was immunoSEQ multiplex PCR, and TCRdb's table has in-frame clones only and misses some. The sample gives approximately 300,000 clones, around 89% of which show up once; about 4.6% is in the top ten. What was sequenced was peripheral blood. These receptors all come from a man in his forties or fifties with acute or convalescent COVID-19.

This chain joins TRBV7-2 and TRBJ1-2; 9 bases align to TRBD1. Germline V CDR1 and CDR2: SGHTA, FQGNSA. This CDR3 is built from 13 residues. V lost 5 bases, J lost 5 bases, and 3 bases stayed unmatched. CDR3: CASSAGTGYGYTF. The CDR3 bases are TGTGCCAGCAGCGCCGGGACAGGGTATGGCTACACCTTC.

The rearrangement uses TRBV5-1 and TRBJ1-3; no reliable D call. Germline values: CDR1 SGHRS, CDR2 YFSETQ. V was trimmed by 0 bases and J by 0 bases, leaving 4 bases between them. The CDR3 spans 14 residues. As DNA, the CDR3 is TGCGCCAGCAGCTTGGAGAGCTCTGGAAACACCATATATTTT. Protein sequence: CASSLESSGNTIYF.

This sequence joins TRBV3-1 (or the pseudogene TRBV3-2) and TRBJ1-4; possibly TRBD1 for D (5 bases). This CDR3 has 18 amino acids. The ends were cut back, 4 bases at V and 2 bases at J, with 20 bases in the middle. Germline CDR1 LGHDT, CDR2 YNNKEL (reference sequence). The DNA for the CDR3 is TGTGCCAGCAGCCTTTCCCTGGGGGGGATCGGGACTAATGAAAAACTGTTTTTT. It translates to CASSLSLGGIGTNEKLFF.

This clone was recorded only once. The CDR3 DNA reads TGTGCCAGCAGTGGCATTCGGAGGGCTCCCCAGGATGAGCAGTTCTTC. Encoded protein: CASSGIRRAPQDEQFF. The genes are TRBV6-1 and TRBJ2-1; tentative D call: TRBD2 (6 bases). CDR1 MNHNS and CDR2 SASEGT come from the germline V gene. V was clipped by 4 bases and J by 8 bases, with 21 bases between them. The CDR3 extends over 16 amino acids.

This sequence joins TRBV13 and TRBJ2-3; 7 bases line up with TRBD2. This CDR3 has 17 amino acids. Germline assignment: CDR1 PRHDT and CDR2 FYEKMQ (reference sequence). The ends lost 2 bases at V and 2 bases at J; junction bases unmatched: 10. The CDR3 DNA reads TGTGCCAGCAGCTTACCCGCTCAGCGGGGTCCCACAGATACGCAGTATTTT. It is translated as CASSLPAQRGPTDTQYF.

The V gene is TRBV5-8, the J gene TRBJ2-7, with TRBD1 matching over 9 bases. CDR1 is SGHTS, CDR2 YDEGEE, per germline. The CDR3 has 14 amino acids. Trimming at V came to 4 bases and at J to 3 bases, leaving 5 bases not matched to a gene. As DNA, the CDR3 is TGTGCCAGCAGCGCGCGGACAGGGGTCTACGAGCAGTACTTC. Residues: CASSARTGVYEQYF.

This clone came up a few times. CDR3 sequence (DNA): TGTGCCAGCAGCCAAGATAGATCCGGGGTCGGCTACACCTTC. Amino acid sequence: CASSQDRSGVGYTF. This rearrangement joins TRBV4-2 to TRBJ1-2; D not certain. Germline V CDR1 and CDR2: LGHNA, YNFKEQ. The CDR3 runs to 14 residues. V was shortened by 0 bases and J by 8 bases, with 13 bases between the two germline ends.

The J gene is TRBJ1-1, the V gene TRBV7-2; 7 bases map to TRBD1. Trimming cost V 4 bases and J 4 bases; bases outside gene matches: 9. The germline CDR1 and CDR2 sequences are SGHTA and FQGNSA. This CDR3 is 15 amino acids long. The CDR3 spells CASSSTGRSGTEAFF. In DNA, the CDR3 is TGTGCCAGCAGCTCGACAGGGCGTTCGGGCACTGAAGCTTTCTTT.

Worth noting for this clone: The sample has other DNA sequences that encode this CDR3 too. The V and J genes are TRBV30 and TRBJ1-5; D may be TRBD1 (6 bases). The CDR3 spans 14 residues. CDR1 and CDR2 (germline): GTSNPN, SVGIG (reference sequence). Trimming removed 0 bases at V and 4 bases at J, with 10 bases between. The CDR3 DNA reads TGTGCCTGGAGTGTTGGGCAGGGGAATCAGCCCCAGCATTTT. This sequence encodes CAWSVGQGNQPQHF.

The chain links TRBV24-1 to TRBJ2-1; TRBD1 agrees at 7 bases. V lost 4 bases, J lost 9 bases, and 14 bases stayed unmatched. Germline CDR1 reads KGHDR; CDR2 reads SFDVKD. The CDR3 spans 16 residues. The CDR3: CATSDPNRGSWSEQFF. In DNA form, the CDR3 reads TGTGCCACCAGTGACCCTAACAGGGGAAGTTGGAGTGAGCAGTTCTTC.

The chain combines TRBV6-5 with TRBJ1-5; 7 positions agree with TRBD1. The V and J ends lost 6 bases and 7 bases, in that order; junction bases with no gene match: 6. This CDR3 has 13 residues. Germline V CDR1 and CDR2: MNHEY, SVGAGI. The CDR3 is CASRDRGQQPQHF. CDR3 coding DNA: TGTGCCAGCAGAGATAGGGGGCAACAGCCCCAGCATTTT.

This clone was observed a few times. The chain is built from TRBV27 and TRBJ2-1; TRBD2 matches 10 bases. The CDR3 covers 16 residues. Unmatched junction bases numbered 8, after V lost 2 bases and J lost 7 bases. CDR1 MNHEY and CDR2 SMNVEV come from the germline V gene (reference sequence). The CDR3 loop reads CASSLVKRGGRNEQFF. Here the CDR3 DNA reads TGTGCCAGCAGTTTAGTCAAGCGGGGGGGCCGGAATGAGCAGTTCTTC.

There are a few counts of this clone. This chain connects TRBV2 to TRBJ2-3; tentatively, D is TRBD2 (5 bases). Germline V lookup: CDR1 SNHLY, CDR2 FYNNEI. V gave up 1 base and J gave up 1 base, with 12 bases separating them. CDR3 length: 16 amino acids. The DNA for the CDR3 is TGTGCCAGCAGTGAAGAAGGCCCGAGGGGCACAGATACGCAGTATTTT. Translation: CASSEEGPRGTDTQYF.

This chain uses TRBV9 with TRBJ2-6; D might be TRBD1 (6 bases). The CDR3 is made up of 16 amino acids. Trimming took 5 bases from V and 0 from J, leaving 12 bases between them. CDR1 is SGDLS and CDR2 is YYNGEE in the germline V gene. The CDR3 spells CASSRDTFSGANVLTF. The DNA of the CDR3 is TGTGCCAGCAGTCGGGACACCTTCTCTGGGGCCAACGTCCTGACTTTC.

The V gene is TRBV2, the J gene TRBJ1-4, with unresolved D. V dropped 4 bases and J dropped 8 bases, with 14 bases sitting between them. CDR1 and CDR2 from the germline V gene are SNHLY and FYNNEI. The CDR3 extends over 14 amino acids. This chain's CDR3 is CASSGFSGGEKLFF. DNA for the CDR3: TGTGCCAGCAGTGGATTTTCCGGCGGGGAAAAACTGTTTTTT.